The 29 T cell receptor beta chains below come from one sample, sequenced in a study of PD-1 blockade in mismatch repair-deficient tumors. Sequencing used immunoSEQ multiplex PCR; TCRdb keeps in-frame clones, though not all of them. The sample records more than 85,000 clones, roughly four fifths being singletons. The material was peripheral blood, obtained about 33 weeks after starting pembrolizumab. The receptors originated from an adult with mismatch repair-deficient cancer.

CDR3 protein: CASSLRVLFHEQYF. DNA for the CDR3: TGTGCCAGCAGCTTGAGAGTACTATTTCACGAGCAGTACTTC. The rearrangement uses TRBV5-4 and TRBJ2-5, with unresolved D. The J call may be faulty, since TRBJ2-7 better matches the DNA end. This CDR3 contains 14 residues. Germline V gene data show CDR1 as SGHNT and CDR2 as YYREEE (reference sequence).

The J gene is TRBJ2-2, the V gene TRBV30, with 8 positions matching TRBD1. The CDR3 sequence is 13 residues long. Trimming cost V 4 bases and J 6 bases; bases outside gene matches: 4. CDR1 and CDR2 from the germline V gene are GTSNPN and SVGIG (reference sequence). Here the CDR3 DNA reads TGTGCCTGGACAGGGGGCGCTTCCGGGGAGCTGTTTTTT. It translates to CAWTGGASGELFF.

The CDR3 bases are TGCGCCAGCAGCGGTCGAGGGGACGGCAACATTCAGTACTTC. As protein: CASSGRGDGNIQYF. V and J are TRBV4-1 and TRBJ2-4; D may correspond to TRBD1 or TRBD2 (5 bases each). Germline V lookup: CDR1 MGHRA, CDR2 YSYEKL. The CDR3 has 14 residues. V was cut by 5 bases and J by 7 bases, with 15 bases left in between.

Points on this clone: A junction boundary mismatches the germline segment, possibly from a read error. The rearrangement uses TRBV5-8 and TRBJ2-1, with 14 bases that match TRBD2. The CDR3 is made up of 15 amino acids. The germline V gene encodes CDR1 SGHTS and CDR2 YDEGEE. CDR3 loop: CASTLGLAGVNEQFF. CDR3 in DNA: TGTGCCAGCACCTTGGGACTAGCGGGAGTCAATGAGCAGTTCTTC.

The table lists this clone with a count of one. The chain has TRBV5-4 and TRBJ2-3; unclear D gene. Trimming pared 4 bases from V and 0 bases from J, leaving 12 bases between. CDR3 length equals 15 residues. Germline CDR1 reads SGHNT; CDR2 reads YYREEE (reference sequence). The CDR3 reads CASSRNLPSTDTQYF. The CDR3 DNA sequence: TGTGCCAGCAGCCGAAACTTACCTAGCACAGATACGCAGTATTTT.

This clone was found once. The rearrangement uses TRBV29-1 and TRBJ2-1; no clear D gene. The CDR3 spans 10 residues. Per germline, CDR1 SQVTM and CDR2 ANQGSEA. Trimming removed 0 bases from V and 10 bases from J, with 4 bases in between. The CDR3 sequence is CSVEEGEQFF. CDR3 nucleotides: TGCAGCGTTGAAGAGGGCGAGCAGTTCTTC.

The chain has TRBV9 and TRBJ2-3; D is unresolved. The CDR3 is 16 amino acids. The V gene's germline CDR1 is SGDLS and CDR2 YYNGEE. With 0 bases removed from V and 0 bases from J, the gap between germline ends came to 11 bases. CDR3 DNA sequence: TGTGCCAGCAGCGTAGTCCCCCTTCCTAGCACAGATACGCAGTATTTT. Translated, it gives CASSVVPLPSTDTQYF.

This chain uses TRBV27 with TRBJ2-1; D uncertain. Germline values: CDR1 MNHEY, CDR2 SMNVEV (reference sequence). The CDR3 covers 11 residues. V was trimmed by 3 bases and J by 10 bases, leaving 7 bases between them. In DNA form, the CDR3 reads TGTGCCAGCAGTTTTGGTGGCGAGCAGTTCTTC. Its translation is CASSFGGEQFF.

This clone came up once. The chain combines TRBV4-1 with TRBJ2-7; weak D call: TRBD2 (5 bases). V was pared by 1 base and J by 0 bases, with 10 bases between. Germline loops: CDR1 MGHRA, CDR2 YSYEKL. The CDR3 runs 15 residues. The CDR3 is CASSQGAGPSYEQYF. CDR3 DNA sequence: TGCGCCAGCAGCCAAGGGGCGGGTCCCTCCTACGAGCAGTACTTC.

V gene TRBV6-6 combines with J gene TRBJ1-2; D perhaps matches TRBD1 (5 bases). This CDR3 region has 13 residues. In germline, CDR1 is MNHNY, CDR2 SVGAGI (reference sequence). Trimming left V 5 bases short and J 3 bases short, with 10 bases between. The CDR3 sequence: CASSLQVDYGYTF. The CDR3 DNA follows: TGTGCCAGCAGTCTACAGGTTGACTATGGCTACACCTTC.

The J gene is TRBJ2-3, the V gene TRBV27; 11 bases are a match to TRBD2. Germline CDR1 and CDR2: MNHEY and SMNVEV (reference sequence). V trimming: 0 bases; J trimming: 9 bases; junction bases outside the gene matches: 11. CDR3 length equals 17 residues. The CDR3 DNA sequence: TGTGCCAGCAGTTTATCTTTTGGGTCTAGCGGGAGGTACACGCAGTATTTT. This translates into CASSLSFGSSGRYTQYF.

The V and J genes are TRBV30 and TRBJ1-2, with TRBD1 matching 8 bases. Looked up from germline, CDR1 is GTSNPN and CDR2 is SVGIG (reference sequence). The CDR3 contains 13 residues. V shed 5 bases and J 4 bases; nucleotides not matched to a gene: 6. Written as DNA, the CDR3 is TGTGCCTGGGGTAGGGACAGGAGCTATGGCTACACCTTC. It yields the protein CAWGRDRSYGYTF.

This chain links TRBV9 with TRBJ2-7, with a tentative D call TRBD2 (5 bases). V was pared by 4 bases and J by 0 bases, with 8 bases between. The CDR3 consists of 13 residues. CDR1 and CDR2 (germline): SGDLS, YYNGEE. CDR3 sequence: CASSSGISYEQYF. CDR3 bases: TGTGCCAGCAGCTCCGGGATCTCCTACGAGCAGTACTTC.

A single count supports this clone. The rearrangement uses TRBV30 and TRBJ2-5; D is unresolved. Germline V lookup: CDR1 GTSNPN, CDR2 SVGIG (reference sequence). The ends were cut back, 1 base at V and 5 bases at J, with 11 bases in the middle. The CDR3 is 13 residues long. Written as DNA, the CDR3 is TGTGCCTGGAGTGGCTCGGGCCGTGAGACCCAGTACTTC. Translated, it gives CAWSGSGRETQYF.

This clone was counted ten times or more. CDR3 amino acids: CASSPTSFNTGELFF. Here the CDR3 DNA reads TGCGCCAGCAGCCCCACTAGCTTCAACACCGGGGAGCTGTTTTTT. The V and J genes are TRBV4-1 and TRBJ2-2, with D possibly being TRBD2 (6 bases). This CDR3 has 15 residues. CDR1 and CDR2 (germline): MGHRA, YSYEKL. The V and J ends lost 4 bases and 2 bases respectively, with 11 bases between them.

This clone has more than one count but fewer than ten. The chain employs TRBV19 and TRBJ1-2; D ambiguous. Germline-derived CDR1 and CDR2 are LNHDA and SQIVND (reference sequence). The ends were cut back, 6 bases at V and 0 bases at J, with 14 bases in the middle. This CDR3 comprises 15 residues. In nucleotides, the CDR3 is TGTGCCAGTAGCACGACCCCGGGGACTAACTATGGCTACACCTTC. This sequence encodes CASSTTPGTNYGYTF.

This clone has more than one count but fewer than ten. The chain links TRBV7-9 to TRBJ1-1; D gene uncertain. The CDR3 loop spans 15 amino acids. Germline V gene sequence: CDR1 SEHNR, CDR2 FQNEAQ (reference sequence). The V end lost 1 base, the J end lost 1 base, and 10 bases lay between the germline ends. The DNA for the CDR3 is TGTGCCAGCAGCTTAGGTCAACCAAGGAACACTGAAGCTTTCTTT. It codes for CASSLGQPRNTEAFF.

The CDR3 spells CASSQDPTNPGQNQPQHF. CDR3 bases: TGCGCCAGCAGCCAGGACCCCACCAATCCGGGACAAAATCAGCCCCAGCATTTT. The V and J genes are TRBV4-1 and TRBJ1-5; TRBD1 is a possible D gene (6 bases). Germline-derived CDR1 and CDR2 are MGHRA and YSYEKL. V gave up 3 bases and J gave up 4 bases, with 22 bases separating them. The CDR3 length is 18 residues.

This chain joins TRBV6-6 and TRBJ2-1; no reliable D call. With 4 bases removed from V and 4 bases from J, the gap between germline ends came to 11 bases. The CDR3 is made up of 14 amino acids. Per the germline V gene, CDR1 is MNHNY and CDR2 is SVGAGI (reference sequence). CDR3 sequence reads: CASSSRAAYNEQFF. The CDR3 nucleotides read TGTGCCAGCAGTTCCCGGGCCGCTTACAATGAGCAGTTCTTC.

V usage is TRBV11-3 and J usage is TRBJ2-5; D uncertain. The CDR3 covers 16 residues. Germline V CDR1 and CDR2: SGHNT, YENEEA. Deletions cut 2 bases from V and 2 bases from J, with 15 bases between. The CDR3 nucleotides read TGTGCCAGCAGCTTACATCCCGCTAGGAGTCAAGAGACCCAGTACTTC. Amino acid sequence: CASSLHPARSQETQYF.

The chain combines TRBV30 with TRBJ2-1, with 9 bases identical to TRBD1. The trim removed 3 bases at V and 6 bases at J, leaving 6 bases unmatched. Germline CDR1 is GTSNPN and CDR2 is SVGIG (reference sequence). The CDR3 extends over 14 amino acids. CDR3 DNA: TGTGCCTGGAGCCGGGACAGGGTGGTCAATGAGCAGTTCTTC. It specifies CAWSRDRVVNEQFF.

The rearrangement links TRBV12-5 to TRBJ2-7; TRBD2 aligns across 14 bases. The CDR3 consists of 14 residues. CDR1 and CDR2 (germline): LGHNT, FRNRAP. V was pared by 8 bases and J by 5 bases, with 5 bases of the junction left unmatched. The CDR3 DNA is TGTGCTAGTAAGGGACTAGCGGGAGTCCACGAGCAGTACTTC. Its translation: CASKGLAGVHEQYF.

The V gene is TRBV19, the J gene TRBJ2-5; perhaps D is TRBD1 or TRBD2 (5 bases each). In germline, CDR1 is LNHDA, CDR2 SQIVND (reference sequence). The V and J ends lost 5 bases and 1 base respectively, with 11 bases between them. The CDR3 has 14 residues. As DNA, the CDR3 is TGTGCCAGTAGTCCCTCGGGGCTCCAAGAGACCCAGTACTTC. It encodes CASSPSGLQETQYF.

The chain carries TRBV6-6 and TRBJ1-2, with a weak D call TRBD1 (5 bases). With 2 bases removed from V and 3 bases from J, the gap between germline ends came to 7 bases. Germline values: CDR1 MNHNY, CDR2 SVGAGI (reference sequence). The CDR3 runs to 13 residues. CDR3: CASSYQGDYGYTF. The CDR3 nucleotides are TGTGCCAGCAGTTACCAGGGTGACTATGGCTACACCTTC.

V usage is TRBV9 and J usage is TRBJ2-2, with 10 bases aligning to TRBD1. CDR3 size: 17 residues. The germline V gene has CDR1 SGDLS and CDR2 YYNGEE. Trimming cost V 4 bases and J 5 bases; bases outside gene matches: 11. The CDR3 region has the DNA TGTGCCAGCAGCCCCAGGGACAGGGGAAGATTAACCGGGGAGCTGTTTTTT. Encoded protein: CASSPRDRGRLTGELFF.

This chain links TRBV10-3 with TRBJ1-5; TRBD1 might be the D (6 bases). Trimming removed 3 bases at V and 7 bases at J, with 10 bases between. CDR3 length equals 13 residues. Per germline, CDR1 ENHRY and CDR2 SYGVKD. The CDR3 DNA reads TGTGCCATCAGTGACAGGGGAGGGCAGCCCCAGCATTTT. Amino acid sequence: CAISDRGGQPQHF.

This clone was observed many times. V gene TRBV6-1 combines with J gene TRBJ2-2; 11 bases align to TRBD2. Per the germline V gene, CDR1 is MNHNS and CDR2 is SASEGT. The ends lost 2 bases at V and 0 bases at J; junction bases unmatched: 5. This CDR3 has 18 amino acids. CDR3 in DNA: TGTGCCAGCAGTGAACCGACTAGCGGGATCGCGAACACCGGGGAGCTGTTTTTT. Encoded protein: CASSEPTSGIANTGELFF.

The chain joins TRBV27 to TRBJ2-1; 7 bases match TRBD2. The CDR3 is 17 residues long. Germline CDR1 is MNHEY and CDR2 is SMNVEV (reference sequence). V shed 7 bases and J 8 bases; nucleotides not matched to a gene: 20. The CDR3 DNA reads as TGTGCCAGCAACCCTCAGGCTAGCGGACAATTTGGCTATGAGCAGTTCTTC. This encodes CASNPQASGQFGYEQFF.

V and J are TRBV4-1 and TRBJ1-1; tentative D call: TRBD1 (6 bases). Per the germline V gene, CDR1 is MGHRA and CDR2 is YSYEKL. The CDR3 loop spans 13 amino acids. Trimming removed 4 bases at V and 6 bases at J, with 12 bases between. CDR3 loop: CASSLSGVPEAFF. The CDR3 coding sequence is TGCGCCAGCAGCCTGTCAGGGGTCCCTGAAGCTTTCTTT.